Detailed here is one T cell receptor beta chain. The data were obtained in a study of blood T cell repertoires in COVID-19. Overall study context: COVID-19 samples from acute and convalescent phases originated in the United States, Italy and Spain. T cells, B-cell-depleted T cells, or PBMCs provided the cDNA or gDNA that served as material.

The CDR3 has 16 amino acids. Trimming shortened V by 6 bases and J by 1 base, and 13 bases separated the two germline ends. Germline CDR1 MNHEY, CDR2 SMNVEV (reference sequence). In the original processing: Cell counts per sample came from amplifying reference gene primers. The data were produced by immunoSEQ multiplex PCR, yet TCRdb's version contains in-frame clones alone and is incomplete. Clone size and V and J calls were adopted from that table, with D and trimming inferred from the DNA. The sample records about 280,000 clones, approximately 85% being singletons. The TCR was taken from a man aged 50 to 60 with active or convalescent COVID-19. The sequencing sample was made of peripheral blood. The chain joins TRBV27 to TRBJ1-6, with D tentatively TRBD1 (5 bases). The CDR3 loop is CASRSQGSSYNSPLHF. The DNA of the CDR3 is TGTGCCAGCAGAAGCCAGGGTTCGTCCTATAATTCACCCCTCCACTTT.